Shown below are 20 T cell receptor beta chains from a single sample sequenced in a study of cytomegalovirus exposure and HLA in healthy donors. Measured with immunoSEQ multiplex PCR; TCRdb has only the in-frame clones, and not every one. In the table there are some 150,000 clones, more than 75% of which are singletons. The sequencing sample was made of PBMCs. The receptors come from a man between 18 and 29 years old in good health and CMV-seronegative.

The V call is TRBV7-6, the J call TRBJ2-2; D is ambiguous. In germline, CDR1 is SGHVS, CDR2 FNYEAQ. The V end lost 1 base, the J end lost 6 bases, and 6 bases lay between the germline ends. The CDR3 covers 13 residues. The CDR3 DNA reads TGTGCCAGCAGCTTAGAAGTAGCCGGGGAGCTGTTTTTT. It codes for CASSLEVAGELFF.

This clone was observed a few times. At one end the junction does not follow the germline gene, possibly because of a read error. The gene calls are TRBV27 and TRBJ2-3; TRBD2 matches 9 bases. The CDR3 is 17 residues long. The germline CDR1 and CDR2 sequences are MNHEY and SMNVEV (reference sequence). The CDR3 region is CASSLSDLAGEADTQYF. Written as DNA, the CDR3 is TGTGCCAGCAGTCTATCTGACTTAGCGGGAGAAGCAGATACGCAGTATTTT.

This clone was seen once. The rearrangement joins TRBV6-5 to TRBJ1-1; D is uncertain. The CDR3 covers 14 residues. V lost 0 bases and J lost 2, with 7 bases in between. CDR1 and CDR2 from the germline V gene are MNHEY and SVGAGI. The CDR3 loop reads CASSYSSVNTEAFF. CDR3 DNA: TGTGCCAGCAGTTACTCGTCGGTAAACACTGAAGCTTTCTTT.

The chain has TRBV6-1 and TRBJ1-2; the D gene is possibly TRBD1 (5 bases). This CDR3 has 15 amino acids. Germline loops: CDR1 MNHNS, CDR2 SASEGT. V shed 8 bases and J shed 4 bases, with 20 bases lying between them. CDR3 DNA: TGTGCCAGCTATAAAGGGGCCGGCGAGATCTATGGCTACACCTTC. This codes for CASYKGAGEIYGYTF.

The genes are TRBV10-3 and TRBJ2-7; 11 nucleotides line up with TRBD2. The CDR3 has 16 residues. Trimming removed 6 bases from V and 6 bases from J; junction bases left unmatched: 13. Germline CDR1 and CDR2: ENHRY and SYGVKD. The CDR3 spells CAISRLAGGRPPEQYV. The CDR3 DNA reads TGTGCCATCAGCAGGCTAGCGGGGGGACGACCGCCCGAGCAGTACGTC.

The sample holds a few counts of this clone. J is TRBJ1-5 and V is TRBV4-1; 7 nucleotides match TRBD1. From germline, CDR1 is MGHRA and CDR2 YSYEKL. The CDR3 contains 16 residues. V was clipped by 1 base and J by 4 bases; unmatched bases: 7. The DNA for the CDR3 is TGCGCCAGCAGCCAAGGGACAGGAAATAGAAATCAGCCCCAGCATTTT. Residues: CASSQGTGNRNQPQHF.

The chain is built from TRBV4-1 and TRBJ1-5; TRBD1 matches 7 bases. Losses at the gene ends were 2 bases for V and 3 bases for J; bases not matched to a gene: 4. Germline V CDR1 and CDR2: MGHRA, YSYEKL. The CDR3 has 15 amino acids. The CDR3 loop is CASSQWKGANQPQHF. CDR3 bases: TGCGCCAGCAGCCAATGGAAGGGGGCCAATCAGCCCCAGCATTTT.

This clone was recorded a few times. The CDR3 here is CASSQQDRGNQPQHF. CDR3 DNA sequence: TGCGCCAGCAGCCAACAGGACAGAGGGAATCAGCCCCAGCATTTT. This sequence joins TRBV4-3 and TRBJ1-5, with D perhaps TRBD1 (6 bases). The CDR3 sequence is 15 residues long. V was cut by 2 bases and J by 4 bases, with 12 bases left in between. The germline gives CDR1 LGHNA, CDR2 YSLEER.

The V gene is TRBV19, the J gene TRBJ1-1, with a possible D match to TRBD1 (6 bases). V was shortened by 3 bases and J by 0 bases, with 11 bases between the two germline ends. The CDR3 is 15 residues long. CDR1 LNHDA and CDR2 SQIVND come from the germline V gene (reference sequence). Here the CDR3 DNA reads TGTGCCAGTAGTATTGCGGACAGAATGAACACTGAAGCTTTCTTT. It yields the protein CASSIADRMNTEAFF.

The chain uses TRBV5-4 and TRBJ1-5; the match to TRBD1 covers 7 bases. The CDR3 is made up of 14 amino acids. V lost 0 bases, J lost 5 bases, and 2 bases stayed unmatched. Germline CDR1 SGHNT, CDR2 YYREEE (reference sequence). The CDR3, as DNA: TGTGCCAGCAGCTTGGGCACAGGGGATCAGCCCCAGCATTTT. This translates into CASSLGTGDQPQHF.

This clone has a handful of counts. The chain employs TRBV19 and TRBJ1-5; 7 bases map to TRBD1. With 9 bases clipped from V and 6 bases from J, the junction kept 8 bases outside the gene matches. Germline V gene sequence: CDR1 LNHDA, CDR2 SQIVND (reference sequence). CDR3 length equals 13 residues. The CDR3 DNA reads as TGTGCCAGCCGCGGACAGGCTACTCAGCCCCAGCATTTT. Encoded protein: CASRGQATQPQHF.

The gene calls are TRBV19 and TRBJ1-2, with 8 bases aligning to TRBD1. The CDR3 is made up of 15 amino acids. With V trimmed by 3 bases and J by 2 bases, 5 bases remained unmatched. The germline V gene encodes CDR1 LNHDA and CDR2 SQIVND (reference sequence). This chain's CDR3 is CASSIVAGGNYGYTF. In DNA form, the CDR3 reads TGTGCCAGTAGTATCGTGGCAGGGGGCAACTATGGCTACACCTTC.

The chain carries TRBV30 and TRBJ1-3, with 11 nucleotides matching TRBD1. Germline assignment: CDR1 GTSNPN and CDR2 SVGIG (reference sequence). The CDR3 is 20 amino acids. Trimming took 3 bases from V and 0 from J; bases not matched to a gene: 16. The CDR3 sequence: CAWRPPPGQGVSDSGNTIYF. In nucleotides, the CDR3 is TGTGCCTGGAGGCCGCCACCGGGACAGGGGGTCTCGGACTCTGGAAACACCATATATTTT.

This chain connects TRBV6-6 to TRBJ2-5; TRBD1 aligns across 9 bases. The CDR3 runs 14 residues. Unmatched junction bases numbered 5, after V lost 5 bases and J lost 4 bases. Germline CDR1 and CDR2: MNHNY and SVGAGI (reference sequence). The CDR3 loop is CASSLDRGAETQYF. CDR3 DNA sequence: TGTGCCAGCAGTCTCGACAGGGGGGCAGAGACCCAGTACTTC.

The chain employs TRBV5-6 and TRBJ2-2; D perhaps matches TRBD1 (6 bases). The CDR3 length is 16 residues. The V end was cut by 0 bases, the J end by 6 bases, with 15 bases between. Germline CDR1 reads SGHDT; CDR2 reads YYEEEE. Here the CDR3 reads CASSLVSRGLSGELFF. In DNA, the CDR3 is TGTGCCAGCAGCTTGGTGTCCAGGGGTCTATCCGGGGAGCTGTTTTTT.

This clone was recorded once. This chain joins TRBV4-3 and TRBJ2-1; TRBD2 aligns across 9 bases. The CDR3 is 16 amino acids. V shed 0 bases, J shed 9 bases, and the junction held 9 bases outside the gene matches. Per the germline V gene, CDR1 is LGHNA and CDR2 is YSLEER. The DNA for the CDR3 is TGCGCCAGCAGCCAAGATTTTGCTAGCGGGATTGGTGAGCAGTTCTTC. This codes for CASSQDFASGIGEQFF.

This clone was counted between two and nine times. This chain joins TRBV4-2 and TRBJ1-6; maybe TRBD1 (5 bases). Trimming took 2 bases from V and 10 from J, leaving 9 bases between them. The CDR3 length is 13 residues. CDR1 and CDR2 from the germline V gene are LGHNA and YNFKEQ. The CDR3 DNA sequence: TGTGCCAGCAGCCAACGGGGGGTCTCACCCCTCCACTTT. Translation: CASSQRGVSPLHF.

The chain employs TRBV5-6 and TRBJ2-7; the D gene is possibly TRBD2 (5 bases). Germline V lookup: CDR1 SGHDT, CDR2 YYEEEE. Trimming removed 2 bases from V and 3 bases from J, with 6 bases in between. CDR3 length equals 12 residues. CDR3 region: CASSLGLYEQYV. DNA for the CDR3: TGTGCCAGCAGCTTAGGACTCTACGAGCAGTACGTC.

This clone was recorded only once. The V and J genes are TRBV5-4 and TRBJ1-2; D gene uncertain. Trimming pared 4 bases from V and 7 bases from J, leaving 20 bases between. There are 15 residues in the CDR3. The V gene's germline CDR1 is SGHNT and CDR2 YYREEE (reference sequence). CDR3 sequence: CASSPPQEGPGGYTF. DNA of the CDR3: TGTGCCAGCAGCCCTCCTCAAGAGGGCCCTGGTGGCTACACCTTC.

The chain has TRBV13 and TRBJ1-3; D ambiguous. V was pared by 6 bases and J by 0 bases, with 9 bases between. CDR3 size: 14 residues. From germline, CDR1 is PRHDT and CDR2 FYEKMQ (reference sequence). The CDR3 DNA reads as TGTGCCAGCAGAACACAGTTCTCTGGAAACACCATATATTTT. Translation: CASRTQFSGNTIYF.